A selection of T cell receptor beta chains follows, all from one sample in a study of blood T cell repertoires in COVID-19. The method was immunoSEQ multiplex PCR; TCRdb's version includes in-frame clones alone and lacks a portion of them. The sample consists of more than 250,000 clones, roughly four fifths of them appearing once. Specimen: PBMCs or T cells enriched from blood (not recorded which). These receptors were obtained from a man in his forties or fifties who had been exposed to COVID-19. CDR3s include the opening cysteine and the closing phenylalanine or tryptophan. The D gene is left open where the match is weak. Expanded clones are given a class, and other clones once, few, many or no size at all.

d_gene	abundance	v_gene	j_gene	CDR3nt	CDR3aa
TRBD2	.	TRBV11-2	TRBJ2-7	TGTGCCAGCAGCGCCACTAGCGGGAGTTACGAGCAGTACTTC	CASSATSGSYEQYF
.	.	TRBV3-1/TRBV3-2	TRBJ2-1	TGTGCCAGCAGCCCTCCTGGGGCGGGGCTATACAATGAGCAGTTCTTC	CASSPPGAGLYNEQFF
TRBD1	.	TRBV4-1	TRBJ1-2	TGCGCCAGCAGCCAAGGTAGCCCGGACAGGGCTTTTGGCTACACCTTC	CASSQGSPDRAFGYTF
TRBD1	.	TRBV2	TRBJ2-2	TGTGCCAGCAGTCTACGGACAGGGCGCGGGGAGCTGTTTTTT	CASSLRTGRGELFF
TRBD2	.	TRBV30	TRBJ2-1	TGTGCCTCCAAGCGGGAGGGGTCGGCTGAGCAGTTCTTC	CASKREGSAEQFF
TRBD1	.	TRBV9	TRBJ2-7	TGTGCCAGCAGCGAGCCCCCATCAGGGGGCTACGAGCAGTACTTC	CASSEPPSGGYEQYF
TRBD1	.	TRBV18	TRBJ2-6	TGTGCCAGCTCACCTCAATTCAGGGGGCTGGGGTCTGGGGCCAACGTCCTGACTTTC	CASSPQFRGLGSGANVLTF
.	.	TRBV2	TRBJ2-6	TGTGCCAGCAATCAACGAGGTTCCAGGGGCGAATCTGGGGCCAACGTCCTGACTTTC	CASNQRGSRGESGANVLTF
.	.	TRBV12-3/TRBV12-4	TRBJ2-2	TGTGCCAGCAGTTTAGTAGGCGGCGGGGAGCTGTTTTTT	CASSLVGGGELFF
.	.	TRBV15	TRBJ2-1	TGTGCCACCGCAGGGGTCCCCGTGAGCTCCTACAATGAGCAGTTCTTC	CATAGVPVSSYNEQFF
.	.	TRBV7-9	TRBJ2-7	TGTGCCAGCAGCACCCCTACAGGTAGCGGCTCCTACGAGCAGTACTTC	CASSTPTGSGSYEQYF
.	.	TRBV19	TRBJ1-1	TGTGCCAGTAGTATGTTGGCCTCGTTAGCTTTCTTT	CASSMLASLAFF
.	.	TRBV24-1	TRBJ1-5	TGTGCCACCACGGGAGGGGGCAATCAGCCCCAGCATTTT	CATTGGGNQPQHF
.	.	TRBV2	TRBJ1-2	TGTGCCAGCAGCTTACAGGGTAACTATGGCTACACCTTC	CASSLQGNYGYTF
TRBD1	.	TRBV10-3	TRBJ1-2	TGTGCCATCCTAGGGACACAGGGGAATGGCTACACCTTC	CAILGTQGNGYTF
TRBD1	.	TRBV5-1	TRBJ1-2	TGCGCCAGCAGCGTGGGGGGACAGGGTGACACCTTC	CASSVGGQGDTF
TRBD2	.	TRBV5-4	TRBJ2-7	TGTGCCAGCAGCCGTCCGACTAGCGGATCCTACGAGCAGTACTTC	CASSRPTSGSYEQYF
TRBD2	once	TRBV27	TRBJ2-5	TGTGCCAGCAGTGTTACTAGCGGGAGGGAAGAGACCCAGTACTTC	CASSVTSGREETQYF
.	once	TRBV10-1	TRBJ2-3	TGCGCCAGCAGTGAGTTAGGGGGTACGCAGTATTTT	CASSELGGTQYF
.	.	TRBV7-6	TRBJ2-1	TGTGCCAGCAGCCTGGGGACAATTTACGGTGAGCAGTTCTTC	CASSLGTIYGEQFF
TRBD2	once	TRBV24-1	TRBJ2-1	TGTGCCACCAGTGCTCACCTGGGGGGGGGAACCGGGACTCCTAACCCCTACAATGAGCAGTTCTTC	CATSAHLGGGTGTPNPYNEQFF
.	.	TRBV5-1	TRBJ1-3	TGCGCCAGCAGCTTGGTTCAGGCCTCTGGAAACACCATATATTTT	CASSLVQASGNTIYF
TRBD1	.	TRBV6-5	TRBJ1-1	TGTGCCAGCAGACCGGGACAGGGGGTGACTTTCTTT	CASRPGQGVTFF
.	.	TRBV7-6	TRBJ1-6	TGTGCCAGCAGCCAAACCACAGGGTTTGGTTCACCCCTCCACTTT	CASSQTTGFGSPLHF
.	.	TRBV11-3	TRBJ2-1	TGTGCCAGCAGCCCCCGGGGAAGGGGAGGCGGCAATGAGCAGTTCTTC	CASSPRGRGGGNEQFF
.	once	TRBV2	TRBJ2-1	TGTGCCAGCAGTCGGGAGCGAGAGGGTGAGCAGTTCTTC	CASSREREGEQFF
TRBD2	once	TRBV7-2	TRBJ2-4	TGTGCCAGCAGCTTAGCGGGGGGAGGGACCAAAAACATTCAGTACTTC	CASSLAGGGTKNIQYF
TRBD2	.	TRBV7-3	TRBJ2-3	TGTGCCAGCCGCGGGACTAGCGGAGCCACAGATACGCAGTATTTT	CASRGTSGATDTQYF
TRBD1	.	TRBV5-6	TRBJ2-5	TGTGCCAGCAGCGCCTCCGGGACAGGGGTGGGGACCCAGTACTTC	CASSASGTGVGTQYF
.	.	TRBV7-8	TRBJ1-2	TGTGCCACCCGGGCAGGGGTACTGGATGGCTACACCTTC	CATRAGVLDGYTF
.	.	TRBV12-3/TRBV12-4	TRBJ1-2	TGTGCCAGCAGTTTGGGGCCCGACCCACGCTACACCTTC	CASSLGPDPRYTF
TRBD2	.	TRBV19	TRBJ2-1	TGTGCCAGTAGTTCGGGGCCTAGCGGGTACAATGAGCAGTTCTTC	CASSSGPSGYNEQFF
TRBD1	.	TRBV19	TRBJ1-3	TGTGCCAGTAGTATCGACAGGGCCGGCTTTTTATCTGGAAACACCATATATTTT	CASSIDRAGFLSGNTIYF
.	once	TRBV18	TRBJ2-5	TGTGCCAGCTCACCGGGGGGCCAAGAGACCCAGTACTTC	CASSPGGQETQYF
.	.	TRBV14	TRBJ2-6	TGTGCCAGCAGCCAACCGGGACTCCCTCCGAACTCTGGGGCCAACGTCCTGACTTTC	CASSQPGLPPNSGANVLTF
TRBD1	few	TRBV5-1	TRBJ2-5	TGCGCCAGCAGCACCGCAGGGGGAGATGGAGAGACCCAGTACTTC	CASSTAGGDGETQYF
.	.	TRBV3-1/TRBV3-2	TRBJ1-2	TGTGCCAGCAGCCAAGATGCCGTCGGGGACTATGGCTACACCTTC	CASSQDAVGDYGYTF